This is a list of T cell receptor beta chains from one sample in a study of T cell changes during pregnancy in multiple sclerosis. Produced via immunoSEQ multiplex PCR; TCRdb's table is partial and in-frame only. The repertoire includes 30,000 to 40,000 clones, around 90% of them detected once, and about 0.6% sits in the top ten. The material sequenced was CD4+ T cells from peripheral blood mononuclear cells, taken in the second trimester of pregnancy. Source of these receptors: a female donor with multiple sclerosis, enrolled in a pregnancy study. CDR3s include the opening cysteine and the closing phenylalanine or tryptophan. A D gene is named only where the DNA matches it firmly. Where a row states a size, it is once, few, many or the class of an expanded clone; other rows omit it.

>NA|NA|TRBV7-2|TRBJ2-1
CASNELAVRYNEQFF
TGTGCCAGCAACGAGTTAGCGGTACGCTACAATGAGCAGTTCTTC
>NA|NA|TRBV11-2|TRBJ2-3
CASSLAGRTDTQYF
TGTGCCAGCAGCTTAGCGGGAAGGACAGATACGCAGTATTTT
>NA|NA|TRBV6-5|TRBJ2-7
CASSYSRVGTYEQYF
TGTGCCAGCAGTTACTCGAGGGTCGGTACCTACGAGCAGTACTTC
>NA|NA|TRBV7-3|TRBJ2-3
CASSPRGGADTQYF
TGTGCCAGCAGCCCCCGTGGAGGGGCAGATACGCAGTATTTT
>NA|TRBD1|TRBV6-5|TRBJ2-5
CASSSGGGETQYF
TGTGCCAGCAGTTCAGGGGGCGGTGAGACCCAGTACTTC
>NA|NA|TRBV13|TRBJ1-1
CASSGRSGATEAFF
TGTGCCAGCAGCGGGAGATCAGGGGCCACTGAAGCTTTCTTT
>few|TRBD1|TRBV5-4|TRBJ1-1
CASSRGQMNTEAFF
TGTGCCAGCAGCCGGGGACAGATGAACACTGAAGCTTTCTTT
>once|NA|TRBV7-3|TRBJ2-1
CASSLKRASSYNEQFF
TGTGCCAGCAGCCTCAAGCGGGCGAGCTCCTACAATGAGCAGTTCTTC
>NA|NA|TRBV7-9|TRBJ1-1
CASSLQVGNTEAFF
TGTGCCAGCAGCTTACAGGTCGGGAACACTGAAGCTTTCTTT
>NA|TRBD1|TRBV5-6|TRBJ2-7
CASSFRRDRIYEQYF
TGTGCCAGCAGCTTCCGCCGGGACAGAATATACGAGCAGTACTTC
>NA|NA|TRBV19|TRBJ1-4
CASSPSSATNEKLFF
TGTGCCAGTAGTCCTAGCTCTGCAACTAATGAAAAACTGTTTTTT
>NA|TRBD2|TRBV9|TRBJ2-3
CASSTGTSGSTDTQYF
TGTGCCAGCAGCACAGGGACTAGCGGGAGCACAGATACGCAGTATTTT
>NA|NA|TRBV28|TRBJ1-5
CASSLPRGQPQHF
TGTGCCAGCAGTTTGCCAAGGGGTCAGCCCCAGCATTTT
>NA|NA|TRBV9|TRBJ2-1
CASSVDVLGRNEQFF
TGTGCCAGCAGCGTAGATGTGCTGGGCCGGAATGAGCAGTTCTTC
>NA|TRBD1|TRBV5-1|TRBJ1-3
CASSRTGGNSGNTIYF
TGCGCCAGCAGCCGGACAGGGGGTAACTCTGGAAACACCATATATTTT
>NA|NA|TRBV7-2|TRBJ2-7
CASSDDSYEQYF
TGTGCCAGCAGCGACGACAGCTACGAGCAGTACTTC